This T cell receptor (beta chain) emerged from a study of shared clonotypes between healthy human individuals. CD8 cells regarded as naive lacked CD45RO, were positively chosen for CCR7, and omitted terminally differentiated effector memory CD45RA+ cells. The repertoire was sequenced with immunoSEQ multiplex PCR; TCRdb's copy has only in-frame clones and lacks some. The data contain around 560,000 clones, around 96% of them singletons. Germline V gene data show CDR1 as SNHLY and CDR2 as FYNNEI. This CDR3 comprises 13 residues. Trimming took off 3 bases at V and 1 base at J, with 3 bases between the two ends.

This receptor was identified in a woman aged 25 to 45 in good health. The V gene is TRBV2, the J gene TRBJ2-2; D is ambiguous. Sequencing used naive CD8+ T cells sorted from blood. The CDR3: CASSDQNTGELFF. In nucleotides, the CDR3 is TGTGCCAGCAGTGACCAGAACACCGGGGAGCTGTTTTTT.